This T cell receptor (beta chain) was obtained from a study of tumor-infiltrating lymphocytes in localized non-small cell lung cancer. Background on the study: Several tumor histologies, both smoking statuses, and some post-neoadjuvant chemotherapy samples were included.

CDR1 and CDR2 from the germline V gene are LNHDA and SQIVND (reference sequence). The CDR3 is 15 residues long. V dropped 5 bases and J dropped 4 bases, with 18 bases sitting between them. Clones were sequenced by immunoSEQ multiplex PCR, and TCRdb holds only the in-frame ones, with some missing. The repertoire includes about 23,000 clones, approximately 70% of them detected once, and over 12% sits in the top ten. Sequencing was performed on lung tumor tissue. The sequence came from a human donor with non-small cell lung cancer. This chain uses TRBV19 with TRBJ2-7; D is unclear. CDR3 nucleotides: TGTGCCAGTAGTCTCCTGGGCGACTGGGCTTACGAGCAGTACTTC. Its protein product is CASSLLGDWAYEQYF.